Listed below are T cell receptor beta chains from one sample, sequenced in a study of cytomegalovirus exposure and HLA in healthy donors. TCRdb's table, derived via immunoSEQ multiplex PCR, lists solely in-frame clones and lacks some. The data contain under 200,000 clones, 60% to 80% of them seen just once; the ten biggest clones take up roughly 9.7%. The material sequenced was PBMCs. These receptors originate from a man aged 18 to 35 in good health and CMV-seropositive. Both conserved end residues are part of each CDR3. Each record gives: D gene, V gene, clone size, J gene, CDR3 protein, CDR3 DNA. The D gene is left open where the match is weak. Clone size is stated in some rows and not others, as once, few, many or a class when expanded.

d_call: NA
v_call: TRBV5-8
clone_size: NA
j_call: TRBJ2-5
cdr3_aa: CASSLDRAETQYF
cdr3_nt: TGTGCCAGCAGCTTGGACAGGGCGGAGACCCAGTACTTC

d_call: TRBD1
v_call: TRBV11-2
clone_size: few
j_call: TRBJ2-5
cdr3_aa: CASSLLTGAGETQYF
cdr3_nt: TGTGCCAGCAGCTTACTGACAGGGGCGGGAGAGACCCAGTACTTC

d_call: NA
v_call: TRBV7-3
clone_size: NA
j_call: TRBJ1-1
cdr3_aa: CASSELGGATEAFF
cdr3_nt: TGTGCCAGCAGCGAACTCGGGGGGGCAACTGAAGCTTTCTTT

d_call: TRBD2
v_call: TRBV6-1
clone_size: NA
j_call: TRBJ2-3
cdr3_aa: CASSEVIWRGGDTQYF
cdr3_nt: TGTGCCAGCAGTGAAGTAATTTGGCGGGGGGGAGATACGCAGTATTTT

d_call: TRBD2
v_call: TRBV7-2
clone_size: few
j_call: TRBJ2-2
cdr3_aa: CASSLAGGGGELFF
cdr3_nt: TGTGCCAGCAGCTTAGCGGGGGGGGGCGGGGAGCTGTTTTTT

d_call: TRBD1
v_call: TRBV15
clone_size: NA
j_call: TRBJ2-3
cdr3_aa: CATRRQGFTDTQYF
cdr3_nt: TGTGCCACCAGGAGACAGGGCTTCACAGATACGCAGTATTTT

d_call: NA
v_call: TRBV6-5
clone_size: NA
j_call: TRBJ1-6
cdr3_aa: CASSSILSSYNSPLHF
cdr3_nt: TGTGCCAGCAGTTCAATACTGAGCTCCTATAATTCACCCCTCCACTTT

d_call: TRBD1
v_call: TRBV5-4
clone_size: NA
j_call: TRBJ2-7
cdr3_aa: CASSQQGQGSYEQYF
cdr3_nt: TGTGCCAGCAGCCAGCAGGGACAGGGGTCCTACGAGCAGTACTTC

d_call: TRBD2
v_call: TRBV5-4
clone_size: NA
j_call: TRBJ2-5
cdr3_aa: CASSEGPSGLRQETQYF
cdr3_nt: TGTGCCAGCAGCGAGGGTCCTAGCGGGCTCAGACAAGAGACCCAGTACTTC

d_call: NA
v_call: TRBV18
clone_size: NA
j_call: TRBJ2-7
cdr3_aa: CASSIFPPEQYF
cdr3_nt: TGTGCCAGCTCAATATTTCCCCCCGAGCAGTACTTC

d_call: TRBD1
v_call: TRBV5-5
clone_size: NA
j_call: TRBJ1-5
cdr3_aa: CASSPQTGPGNQPQHF
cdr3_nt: TGTGCCAGCAGCCCCCAGACAGGGCCGGGGAATCAGCCCCAGCATTTT

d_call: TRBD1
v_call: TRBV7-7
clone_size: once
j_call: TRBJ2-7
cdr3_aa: CASSVGQGYEQYF
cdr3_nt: TGTGCCAGCAGCGTCGGACAGGGCTACGAGCAGTACTTC

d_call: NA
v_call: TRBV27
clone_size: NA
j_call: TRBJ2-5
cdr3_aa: CASSLSSQETQYF
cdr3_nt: TGTGCCAGCAGTTTATCCTCCCAAGAGACCCAGTACTTC

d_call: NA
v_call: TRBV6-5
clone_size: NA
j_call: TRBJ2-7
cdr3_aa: CASRTSSHEQYF
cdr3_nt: TGTGCCAGCAGAACTAGTTCCCACGAGCAGTACTTC

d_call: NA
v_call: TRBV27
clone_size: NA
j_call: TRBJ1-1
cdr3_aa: CASRDRNTEAFF
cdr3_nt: TGTGCCAGCAGGGACAGAAACACTGAAGCTTTCTTT

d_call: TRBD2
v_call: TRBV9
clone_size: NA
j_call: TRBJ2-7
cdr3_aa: CASSPSGGPFYEQYF
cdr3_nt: TGTGCCAGCAGCCCCTCGGGAGGACCTTTTTACGAGCAGTACTTC

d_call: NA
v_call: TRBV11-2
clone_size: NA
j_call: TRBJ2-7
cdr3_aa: CASSLLQRGGFYEQYF
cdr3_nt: TGTGCCAGCAGCTTGTTGCAAAGGGGAGGTTTTTACGAGCAGTACTTC